Below, one T cell receptor (beta chain) is given with its context. Its antigen is undetermined. The junction had 2 bases not matched to a gene; V was cut back by 3 bases and J by 3 bases. This CDR3 has 14 residues. Germline loops: CDR1 LNHDA, CDR2 SQIVND (reference sequence). The patients chosen for sequencing had shown expansion of CD8+CD57+ cells (detected by flow cytometry). The data originate from a study of CD8+CD57+ T cells in acquired aplastic anemia. Study overall: Recorded DNA amounts for sorted CD4+ and CD8+ cells had an average of 3.2 ug. General study findings and limits: Patients did not significantly differ from controls in CD8+ Simpson's diversity.

Genomic DNA was employed as the template in profiling TCR beta VDJ and CDR3. Via MiXCR, TCRdb re-called the reads, giving one row per CDR3 protein. The data hold hundreds of thousands of distinct CDR3 sequences, with around 32% observed a single time. The TCR sequence derives from a human donor with aplastic anemia. V usage is TRBV19 and J usage is TRBJ1-5; 7 bases map to TRBD1. Sequencing was carried out using sorted CD4+, CD8+, or CD8+CD57+ T cells (not recorded which) from PBMCs. The CDR3 bases are TGTGCCAGTAGTATTGGGACAGACAATCAGCCCCAGCATTTT. This sequence encodes CASSIGTDNQPQHF.